A single TCR beta chain is shown here with its context. Repertoires were generated with immunoSEQ multiplex PCR, while TCRdb's copy carries only in-frame clones and drops some. This table holds tens of thousands of clones, around 94% found once. CDR3 length: 14 residues. The V segment lost 3 bases and the J segment 4 bases; nucleotides outside the gene matches: 4. Germline V CDR1 and CDR2: LGHNT, FRNRAP. These data come from a study of T cell changes during pregnancy in multiple sclerosis. The sample here was CD8+ T cells from peripheral blood mononuclear cells, taken after pregnancy. The chain links TRBV12-5 to TRBJ1-1, with TRBD1 identical over 8 bases. The clonotype was recovered from a female donor with multiple sclerosis, enrolled in a pregnancy study. CDR3 loop: CASGFGQGSTEAFF. In DNA form, the CDR3 reads TGTGCTAGTGGTTTTGGACAGGGAAGCACTGAAGCTTTCTTT. The variable domain in full, with the rest retrieved from reference TRBV12-5 and TRBJ1-1, is DARVTQTPRHKVTEMGQEVTMRCQPILGHNTVFWYRQTMMQGLELLAYFRNRAPLDDSGMPKDRFSAEMPDATLATLKIQPSEPRDSAVYFCASGFGQGSTEAFFGQGTRLTVV.